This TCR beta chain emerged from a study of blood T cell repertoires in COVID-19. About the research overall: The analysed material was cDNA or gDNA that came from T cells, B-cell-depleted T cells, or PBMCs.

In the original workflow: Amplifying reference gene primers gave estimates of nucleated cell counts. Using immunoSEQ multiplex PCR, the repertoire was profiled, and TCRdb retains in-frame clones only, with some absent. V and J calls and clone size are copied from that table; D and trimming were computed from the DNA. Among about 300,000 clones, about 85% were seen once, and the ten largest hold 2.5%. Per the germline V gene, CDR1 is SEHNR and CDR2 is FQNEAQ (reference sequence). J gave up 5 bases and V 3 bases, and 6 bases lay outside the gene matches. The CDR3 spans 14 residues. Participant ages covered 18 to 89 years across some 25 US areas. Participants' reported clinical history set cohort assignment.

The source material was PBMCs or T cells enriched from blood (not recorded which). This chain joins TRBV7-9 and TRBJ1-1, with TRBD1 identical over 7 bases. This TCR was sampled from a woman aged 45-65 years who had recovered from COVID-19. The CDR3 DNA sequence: TGTGCCAGCAGCTTCCCAGGGGGGAAGACTGAAGCTTTCTTT. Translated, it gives CASSFPGGKTEAFF.